The source of this TCR beta chain is a study of early T cells in non-severe SARS-CoV-2 infection. General study findings and limits: There was a bias toward anti-spike CD8 responses in VDJdb matching, which missed private and CD4 specificities.

To note about this clonotype: Its antigen remains unknown.

TCRdb re-called the 5' RACE reads through MiXCR, storing one row per CDR3 protein. The data contain tens of thousands of distinct CDR3 sequences, roughly 6% of them singletons. Between the trimmed V and J ends, which lost 5 bases and 6 bases, there was a span of 21 bases. Per the germline V gene, CDR1 is SGHRS and CDR2 is YFSETQ. The CDR3 is made up of 15 amino acids. The J gene is TRBJ2-7, the V gene TRBV5-1; no definite D call. The source material was whole blood. The clonotype originates from an adult who was a healthcare worker with PCR-confirmed SARS-CoV-2 infection or an uninfected control (not recorded which). The CDR3 protein is CASRRVAAPSSEQYF. CDR3 nucleotide sequence: TGCGCCAGCAGACGGGTGGCAGCCCCCTCGAGCGAGCAGTACTTC.